This is a list of T cell receptor beta chains from one sample in a study of T-cell memory formation after mild COVID-19. Via MiXCR, TCRdb re-called the 5' RACE reads, giving one row per CDR3 protein. Of fewer than 650,000 distinct CDR3 sequences in the sample, roughly 22% were seen once. Specimen: PBMCs or a T cell subset sorted from them (not recorded which). These receptors all come from an adult woman who had mild COVID-19 (a few samples of this study predate the infection). Cell type and time point are not known. Each CDR3 is given with its conserved first and last residue. Each record gives: V gene, D gene, J gene, clone size, CDR3 protein, CDR3 DNA. A D gene is named only where the DNA matches it firmly. Size is omitted from some rows. Given values are once, few, many or a class for expanded clones.

TRBV4-2	.	TRBJ1-2	.	CASSQGPATFFTYGYTF	TGTGCCAGCAGCCAAGGTCCAGCAACCTTTTTTACTTATGGCTACACCTTC
TRBV3-1	.	TRBJ1-6	few	CASSLRQYNSPLHF	TGTGCCAGCAGCCTAAGACAGTATAATTCACCCCTCCACTTT
TRBV29-1	.	TRBJ1-2	.	CSVDHGGGNGYTF	TGCAGCGTTGACCACGGTGGAGGGAACGGCTACACCTTC
TRBV3-1	.	TRBJ2-7	few	CASSQDADPYEQYF	TGTGCCAGCAGCCAAGATGCGGACCCTTACGAGCAGTACTTC
TRBV4-3	TRBD2	TRBJ2-7	once	CASSQELAGDGYEQYF	TGCGCCAGCAGCCAAGAACTAGCGGGAGACGGATACGAGCAGTACTTC
TRBV20-1	.	TRBJ1-2	.	CSARDIRYGYTF	TGCAGTGCTAGAGATATCCGTTATGGCTACACCTTC
TRBV6-6	TRBD1	TRBJ1-1	once	CASSHGQGTVNTEAFF	TGTGCCAGCAGTCATGGACAGGGGACTGTCAACACTGAAGCTTTCTTT
TRBV5-1	TRBD2	TRBJ2-3	.	CASSSGTSGDTQYF	TGCGCCAGCAGCTCCGGGACTAGCGGAGATACGCAGTATTTT
TRBV3-1	.	TRBJ2-2	.	CASSYGRGNTGELFF	TGTGCCAGCAGCTACGGGAGAGGGAACACCGGGGAGCTGTTTTTT
TRBV6-5	.	TRBJ1-1	.	CASKRYRNTEAFF	TGTGCCAGCAAGCGGTACAGGAACACTGAAGCTTTCTTT
TRBV9	TRBD2	TRBJ2-2	.	CASSVGGANTGELFF	TGTGCCAGCAGCGTCGGGGGGGCGAACACCGGGGAGCTGTTTTTT
TRBV9	TRBD1	TRBJ1-6	.	CASSEGQGGYNSPLHF	TGTGCCAGCAGCGAAGGACAGGGGGGATATAATTCACCCCTCCACTTT
TRBV30	TRBD1	TRBJ2-3	few	CAWSGTGGDTDTQYF	TGTGCCTGGAGTGGGACAGGGGGCGACACAGATACGCAGTATTTT
TRBV12-3/TRBV12-4	.	TRBJ1-2	few	CASNRVSYGYTF	TGTGCCAGTAACAGGGTTAGCTATGGCTACACCTTC
TRBV20-1	.	TRBJ2-5	.	CSASSWDSQGGETQYF	TGCAGTGCTTCTTCTTGGGACAGCCAAGGAGGGGAGACCCAGTACTTC
TRBV20-1	TRBD2	TRBJ2-7	.	CSALSSGRYEQYF	TGCAGTGCCCTTTCTAGCGGGAGATACGAGCAGTACTTC
TRBV5-6	.	TRBJ2-7	.	CASSPGGTPYEQYF	TGTGCCAGCAGCCCCGGGGGTACACCCTACGAGCAGTACTTC
TRBV12-3/TRBV12-4	TRBD1	TRBJ2-3	.	CASRFRFGTATDTQYF	TGTGCCAGCAGATTCCGGTTCGGGACAGCCACAGATACGCAGTATTTT